This is a list of T cell receptor beta chains from one sample in a study of T cell responses to AZD1222 COVID-19 vaccine. The assay was immunoSEQ multiplex PCR, and TCRdb's table has in-frame clones only and misses some. The sample lists 150,000 to 180,000 clones; about nine tenths were seen once. This sample comprised peripheral blood, obtained on day 0 of MenACWY control vaccination. Receptor source: an adult in good health. CDR3s include the opening cysteine and the closing phenylalanine or tryptophan. The order of the fields is V gene, J gene, CDR3 protein.

v_call: TRBV2
j_call: TRBJ2-7
cdr3_aa: CASSGGLIYEQYF

v_call: TRBV2
j_call: TRBJ2-3
cdr3_aa: CASQRDRGTDTQYF

v_call: TRBV25-1
j_call: TRBJ2-3
cdr3_aa: CASSEPGQGASDTQYF

v_call: TRBV6-2/TRBV6-3
j_call: TRBJ1-2
cdr3_aa: CASSNGDSIGYTF

v_call: TRBV24-1
j_call: TRBJ2-1
cdr3_aa: CATSDRGVGTTYNEQFF

v_call: TRBV28
j_call: TRBJ1-2
cdr3_aa: CASAQGDRYGYTF

v_call: TRBV6-2/TRBV6-3
j_call: TRBJ1-2
cdr3_aa: CASSYSKGVLGYTF

v_call: TRBV24-1
j_call: TRBJ1-2
cdr3_aa: CATQGPYGYTF

v_call: TRBV6-5
j_call: TRBJ1-4
cdr3_aa: CASSYGPSGEKLFF

v_call: TRBV13
j_call: TRBJ1-2
cdr3_aa: CASSFRQGDRYTF

v_call: TRBV29-1
j_call: TRBJ1-2
cdr3_aa: CSVVGGSSGDGF

v_call: TRBV6-5
j_call: TRBJ2-5
cdr3_aa: CASSPGQYQETQYF

v_call: TRBV6-2/TRBV6-3
j_call: TRBJ1-2
cdr3_aa: CASSYNNPYGYTF

v_call: TRBV5-1
j_call: TRBJ2-7
cdr3_aa: CASSHGLAGAYEQYF

v_call: TRBV20-1
j_call: TRBJ2-7
cdr3_aa: CSAKAYEQYF

v_call: TRBV5-1
j_call: TRBJ2-1
cdr3_aa: CASSLFSGSSYNEQFF

v_call: TRBV15
j_call: TRBJ1-6
cdr3_aa: CATSGSSYNSPLHF

v_call: TRBV14
j_call: TRBJ2-7
cdr3_aa: CASSAQRRWSYEQYF

v_call: TRBV28
j_call: TRBJ2-1
cdr3_aa: CASSSPGPRYNEQFF

v_call: TRBV27
j_call: TRBJ1-4
cdr3_aa: CASSSVAPSATNEKLFF

v_call: TRBV29-1
j_call: TRBJ2-5
cdr3_aa: CSVERDRDQETQYF

v_call: TRBV5-8
j_call: TRBJ1-2
cdr3_aa: CASTDRTGGDGYTF

v_call: TRBV6-5
j_call: TRBJ1-1
cdr3_aa: CASSYGAEAFF

v_call: TRBV5-6
j_call: TRBJ1-2
cdr3_aa: CASSLPRQGYYGYTF

v_call: TRBV6-5
j_call: TRBJ1-2
cdr3_aa: CATRRGANYGYTF

v_call: TRBV18
j_call: TRBJ2-5
cdr3_aa: CASSPPIAGLGETQYF

v_call: TRBV6-5
j_call: TRBJ2-7
cdr3_aa: CASSPVFGQHEQYF

v_call: TRBV3-1/TRBV3-2
j_call: TRBJ1-1
cdr3_aa: CASNTKAGGMNTEAFF

v_call: TRBV6-5
j_call: TRBJ1-5
cdr3_aa: CASSYGSSNQPQHF

v_call: TRBV7-9
j_call: TRBJ2-7
cdr3_aa: CASSRVGGGTIYEQYF

v_call: TRBV7-8
j_call: TRBJ2-3
cdr3_aa: CASSSHRSSTDTQYF

v_call: TRBV7-9
j_call: TRBJ2-7
cdr3_aa: CASSSITLSSYEQYF

v_call: TRBV7-9
j_call: TRBJ1-2
cdr3_aa: CASSQFDPFGYTF

v_call: TRBV15
j_call: TRBJ2-7
cdr3_aa: CATSREGQGYEQYF

v_call: TRBV19
j_call: TRBJ2-3
cdr3_aa: CASSIGGGGTDTQYF

v_call: TRBV11-2
j_call: TRBJ2-2
cdr3_aa: CASSLLGGLAGELFF

v_call: TRBV11-2
j_call: TRBJ1-6
cdr3_aa: CASSYRSSYNSPLHF

v_call: TRBV19
j_call: TRBJ1-4
cdr3_aa: CASSTMGGATNEKLFF

v_call: TRBV5-6
j_call: TRBJ1-6
cdr3_aa: CASSLEGGSSPLHF

v_call: TRBV4-2
j_call: TRBJ2-7
cdr3_aa: CASSQDLGTVTTYEQYF

v_call: TRBV6-2/TRBV6-3
j_call: TRBJ2-5
cdr3_aa: CASSFPRMESETQYF